This entry lists 14 T cell receptor beta chains sequenced from one sample in a study of sequential checkpoint blockade in melanoma. As to treatment: randomized to nivolumab then ipilimumab (arm A) or the reverse (arm B). Produced via immunoSEQ multiplex PCR; TCRdb's table is partial and in-frame only. The sample shows 21,000 or so clones, 70% to 90% of them seen only once. The source was CD8+ T cells sorted from blood (inferred from file names), collected from a patient given nivolumab and ipilimumab in sequence. These receptors were obtained from a human donor with melanoma.

V usage is TRBV5-6 and J usage is TRBJ2-1; TRBD2 matches 15 bases. The ends lost 4 bases at V and 0 bases at J; junction bases unmatched: 5. The CDR3 consists of 18 residues. In germline, CDR1 is SGHDT, CDR2 YYEEEE. Written as DNA, the CDR3 is TGTGCCAGCAGCCCGGGACTAGCGGGAGGTATCTCCTACAATGAGCAGTTCTTC. This encodes CASSPGLAGGISYNEQFF.

The genes are TRBV2 and TRBJ1-1; no firm D call. V dropped 3 bases and J dropped 8 bases, with 13 bases sitting between them. Germline CDR1 reads SNHLY; CDR2 reads FYNNEI. The CDR3 loop spans 13 amino acids. The CDR3 DNA follows: TGTGCCAGCAGTGAGGTGGGAGGTAAGGAAGCTTTCTTT. Protein: CASSEVGGKEAFF.

The chain carries TRBV6-6 and TRBJ1-1; 8 bases are a match to TRBD1. The CDR3 is made up of 14 amino acids. J lost 5 bases, V lost 5 bases, and 7 bases had no gene match. Germline values: CDR1 MNHNY, CDR2 SVGAGI (reference sequence). This CDR3 is CASSAPGGWTEAFF. The CDR3, as DNA: TGTGCCAGCAGTGCGCCAGGGGGCTGGACTGAAGCTTTCTTT.

In its sample, this clone is medium-sized. Other nucleotide sequences from this sample produce the same CDR3. This rearrangement joins TRBV9 to TRBJ2-7; 10 positions match TRBD1. The germline V gene has CDR1 SGDLS and CDR2 YYNGEE. The CDR3 totals 15 residues. V lost 0 bases to trimming and J lost 2 bases; unmatched junction nucleotides: 2. The CDR3 loop reads CASSVEGTGAYEQYF. The CDR3 DNA follows: TGTGCCAGCAGCGTAGAGGGGACAGGGGCCTACGAGCAGTACTTC.

By frequency in the sample, this clone is large. The chain recombines TRBV19 with TRBJ1-1; D might be TRBD1 (5 bases). V was cut by 7 bases and J by 1 base, with 16 bases left in between. The CDR3 extends over 15 amino acids. Germline V gene lookup returns CDR1 LNHDA and CDR2 SQIVND (reference sequence). The CDR3 reads CASKEGQGGNTEAFF. The CDR3 nucleotides read TGTGCCAGTAAGGAGGGCCAGGGAGGGAACACTGAAGCTTTCTTT.

The chain uses TRBV6-5 and TRBJ1-6, with a possible D match to TRBD1 (5 bases). V was cut by 0 bases and J by 7 bases, with 13 bases left in between. Germline V gene lookup returns CDR1 MNHEY and CDR2 SVGAGI. CDR3 length: 16 amino acids. CDR3 loop: CASSYSMGGANSPLHF. CDR3 bases: TGTGCCAGCAGTTACTCGATGGGAGGGGCGAATTCACCCCTCCACTTT.

V usage is TRBV30 and J usage is TRBJ1-5; D not certain. Germline assignment: CDR1 GTSNPN and CDR2 SVGIG (reference sequence). The CDR3 is 13 amino acids. V gave up 1 base and J gave up 5 bases, with 9 bases separating them. The CDR3 coding sequence is TGTGCCTGGAGTGACGACACTTATCAGCCCCAGCATTTT. Residues: CAWSDDTYQPQHF.

The V gene is TRBV19, the J gene TRBJ2-7; no clear D. The germline V gene encodes CDR1 LNHDA and CDR2 SQIVND (reference sequence). The CDR3 runs to 15 residues. Between the trimmed V and J ends, which lost 5 bases and 2 bases, there was a span of 16 bases. The CDR3 sequence: CASSSKLGTTYEQYF. In DNA, the CDR3 is TGTGCCAGTAGTTCCAAGCTCGGCACTACCTACGAGCAGTACTTC. The whole variable domain, filled in from reference TRBV19 and TRBJ2-7, reads DGGITQSPKYLFRKEGQNVTLSCEQNLNHDAMYWYRQDPGQGLRLIYYSQIVNDFQKGDIAEGYSVSREKKESFPLTVTSAQKNPTAFYLCASSSKLGTTYEQYFGPGTRLTVT.

CDR3 coding DNA: TGTGCCAGCAGTTACAGGGATGGTTATCAGCCCCAGCATTTT. It yields the protein CASSYRDGYQPQHF. The chain links TRBV27 to TRBJ1-5; the D gene is possibly TRBD1 (6 bases). This CDR3 has 14 amino acids. Germline CDR1 is MNHEY and CDR2 is SMNVEV (reference sequence). Trimming took off 4 bases at V and 5 bases at J, with 12 bases between the two ends.

The chain couples TRBV7-9 to TRBJ1-2; TRBD1 aligns across 9 bases. V trimming: 0 bases; J trimming: 4 bases; junction bases outside the gene matches: 6. The CDR3 spans 16 residues. In germline, CDR1 is SEHNR, CDR2 FQNEAQ (reference sequence). CDR3: CASSLAGTGTLYGYTF. DNA of the CDR3: TGTGCCAGCAGCTTAGCGGGGACAGGGACCCTCTATGGCTACACCTTC.

This clone has more than one count but fewer than ten. The chain carries TRBV6-1 and TRBJ2-2; the D gene is possibly TRBD1 (6 bases). Trimming pared 7 bases from V and 4 bases from J, leaving 16 bases between. The germline V gene encodes CDR1 MNHNS and CDR2 SASEGT. The CDR3 spans 15 residues. The CDR3 DNA reads TGTGCCAGCAACTACAGGGTTCAGGGCACCGGGGAGCTGTTTTTT. Translating gives CASNYRVQGTGELFF.

CDR3 sequence reads: CASSEPLGLEQYF. The CDR3 region has the DNA TGTGCCAGCAGTGAGCCGCTGGGGCTTGAGCAGTACTTC. This chain uses TRBV27 with TRBJ2-7; D perhaps matches TRBD1 (5 bases). CDR1 and CDR2 (germline): MNHEY, SMNVEV (reference sequence). The CDR3 is made up of 13 amino acids. The ends were cut back, 5 bases at V and 7 bases at J, with 15 bases in the middle.

This clone has just one count. CDR3 nucleotide sequence: TGTGCCAGCAGCCTGGGACTAGCGGGAGGGAATGAGCAGTTCTTC. As protein: CASSLGLAGGNEQFF. The rearrangement uses TRBV6-1 and TRBJ2-1; 16 bases map to TRBD2. J lost 7 bases, V lost 6 bases, and 3 bases had no gene match. The CDR3 runs 15 residues. In germline, CDR1 is MNHNS, CDR2 SASEGT.

The chain has TRBV9 and TRBJ2-7, with 10 nucleotides matching TRBD2. The trim removed 4 bases at V and 2 bases at J, leaving 6 bases unmatched. Looked up from germline, CDR1 is SGDLS and CDR2 is YYNGEE. The CDR3 extends over 15 amino acids. The CDR3 loop reads CASSLEGTSAYEQYF. The CDR3 nucleotides read TGTGCCAGCAGCCTTGAGGGGACTAGCGCCTACGAGCAGTACTTC.